These 18 T cell receptor beta chains originate from one sample sequenced in a study of blood T cell repertoires in COVID-19. Sequencing used immunoSEQ multiplex PCR; TCRdb keeps in-frame clones, though not all of them. The sample records fewer than 350,000 clones, approximately 91% being singletons. The specimen sequenced was PBMCs or T cells enriched from blood (not recorded which). The receptors shown here come from a woman younger than 45 who had recovered from COVID-19.

V is TRBV10-3 and J is TRBJ1-6; D is uncertain. Germline assignment: CDR1 ENHRY and CDR2 SYGVKD. V was cut by 3 bases and J by 3 bases, with 15 bases left in between. The CDR3 spans 17 residues. CDR3: CAISDRRQAFYNSPLHF. In DNA form, the CDR3 reads TGTGCCATCAGTGATAGAAGGCAGGCCTTCTATAATTCACCCCTCCACTTT.

The chain joins TRBV27 to TRBJ1-5, with D perhaps matching TRBD1 (6 bases). CDR3 length: 13 residues. Germline CDR1 reads MNHEY; CDR2 reads SMNVEV (reference sequence). V lost 6 bases and J lost 5, with 11 bases in between. The CDR3: CASRGGFDQPQHF. The CDR3 DNA is TGTGCCAGCAGAGGGGGTTTCGATCAGCCCCAGCATTTT.

V is TRBV7-3 and J is TRBJ2-1, with TRBD2 identical over 7 bases. There are 14 residues in the CDR3. The germline V gene has CDR1 SGHTA and CDR2 FQGTGA. The V gene end was trimmed by 5 bases and the J gene end by 7 bases; junction bases not matched to a gene: 8. The CDR3 protein is CASSPAGRDNEQFF. As DNA, the CDR3 is TGTGCCAGCAGCCCCGCAGGGAGGGATAATGAGCAGTTCTTC.

V and J are TRBV10-3 and TRBJ2-3; no definite D call. The CDR3 consists of 15 residues. V lost 8 bases and J lost 2, with 17 bases in between. Germline V gene lookup returns CDR1 ENHRY and CDR2 SYGVKD. Written as DNA, the CDR3 is TGTGCCATCCGGTCCGCGGCCCATTCCACAGATACGCAGTATTTT. Encoded protein: CAIRSAAHSTDTQYF.

In this sample, this clone turned up a few times. The CDR3 spells CASRPWVPGPNTEAFF. In DNA form, the CDR3 reads TGTGCCAGCAGACCCTGGGTGCCAGGCCCGAACACTGAAGCTTTCTTT. This chain joins TRBV27 and TRBJ1-1; D is uncertain. V lost 6 bases and J lost 1, with 18 bases in between. The germline V gene encodes CDR1 MNHEY and CDR2 SMNVEV (reference sequence). CDR3 length: 16 amino acids.

The V gene is TRBV18, the J gene TRBJ2-1; 7 bases fit TRBD2. This CDR3 comprises 16 residues. V gave up 3 bases and J gave up 4 bases; unmatched junction bases: 9. CDR1 is KGHSH, CDR2 LQKENI, per germline. CDR3 DNA: TGTGCCAGCTCACCCCTCCGGGACTACATATACAATGAGCAGTTCTTC. It specifies CASSPLRDYIYNEQFF.

The V gene is TRBV19, the J gene TRBJ1-2; 12 positions agree with TRBD1. The CDR3 covers 16 residues. Germline CDR1 and CDR2: LNHDA and SQIVND (reference sequence). Trimming at V came to 5 bases and at J to 3 bases, leaving 7 bases not matched to a gene. The DNA for the CDR3 is TGTGCCAGTAGTGGGACAGGGGGCCGGTTCTACTATGGCTACACCTTC. This codes for CASSGTGGRFYYGYTF.

The chain carries TRBV30 and TRBJ2-2, with 8 positions matching TRBD2. V was clipped by 0 bases and J by 6 bases; unmatched bases: 3. The CDR3 extends over 14 amino acids. Per germline, CDR1 GTSNPN and CDR2 SVGIG (reference sequence). The CDR3 bases are TGTGCCTGGAGTGTTACTAGCGGTTCCGGGGAGCTGTTTTTT. Protein sequence: CAWSVTSGSGELFF.

CDR3 bases: TGTGCCAGCAGCCGCAGGGGTTTGAGCTATGGCTACACCTTC. This encodes CASSRRGLSYGYTF. The chain carries TRBV6-5 and TRBJ1-2; D might be TRBD1 (6 bases). The germline V gene encodes CDR1 MNHEY and CDR2 SVGAGI. V lost 6 bases and J lost 4, with 15 bases in between. This CDR3 contains 14 residues.

This clone was counted once. This sequence joins TRBV27 and TRBJ2-2, with TRBD1 matching 7 bases. Germline V gene lookup returns CDR1 MNHEY and CDR2 SMNVEV (reference sequence). This CDR3 spans 18 amino acids. V lost 2 bases to trimming and J lost 0 bases; unmatched junction nucleotides: 9. CDR3 sequence: CASSLVHRGGANTGELFF. CDR3 bases: TGTGCCAGCAGTTTAGTCCACAGAGGGGGCGCGAACACCGGGGAGCTGTTTTTT.

V is TRBV7-9 and J is TRBJ1-2; 10 nucleotides align to TRBD1. CDR1 SEHNR and CDR2 FQNEAQ come from the germline V gene (reference sequence). This CDR3 region has 17 residues. Trimming at V came to 10 bases and at J to 0 bases, leaving 14 bases not matched to a gene. The CDR3 DNA is TGTGCCATCCTCCCAACGAGGGACAGGGGAGCTAACTATGGCTACACCTTC. Protein sequence: CAILPTRDRGANYGYTF. The whole variable domain, remainder taken from reference TRBV7-9 and TRBJ1-2, is DTGVSQNPRHKITKRGQNVTFRCDPISEHNRLYWYRQTLGQGPEFLTYFQNEAQLEKSRLLSDRFSAERPKGSFSTLEIQRTEQGDSAMYLCAILPTRDRGANYGYTFGSGTRLTVV.

The V and J genes are TRBV15 and TRBJ2-3; maybe TRBD1 (7 bases). This CDR3 spans 16 amino acids. Germline CDR1 LNHNV, CDR2 YYDKDF (reference sequence). V gave up 3 bases and J gave up 2 bases, with 15 bases separating them. The CDR3 coding sequence is TGTGCCACCAGCAGGGCGGGACAGCCCTTCACAGATACGCAGTATTTT. Protein product: CATSRAGQPFTDTQYF. Using reference TRBV15 and TRBJ2-3 for the parts outside the CDR3, the full variable domain is DAMVIQNPRYQVTQFGKPVTLSCSQTLNHNVMYWYQQKSSQAPKLLFHYYDKDFNNEADTPDNFQSRRPNTSFCFLDIRSPGLGDTAMYLCATSRAGQPFTDTQYFGPGTRLTVL.

The rearrangement uses TRBV24-1 and TRBJ1-5, with 7 positions matching TRBD1. V lost 3 bases and J lost 3; bases outside the gene matches: 7. Germline V CDR1 and CDR2: KGHDR, SFDVKD. This CDR3 comprises 16 residues. The CDR3 is CATSDPRQGNNQPQHF. CDR3 DNA sequence: TGTGCCACCAGTGATCCTAGACAGGGAAACAATCAGCCCCAGCATTTT.

The CDR3 DNA sequence: TGTGCCTGGAGTGCGCCGGGACAGGGAGGGACTGAAGCTTTCTTT. This codes for CAWSAPGQGGTEAFF. The chain is built from TRBV30 and TRBJ1-1, with TRBD1 matching 9 bases. The germline CDR1 and CDR2 sequences are GTSNPN and SVGIG (reference sequence). This CDR3 has 15 amino acids. The V segment lost 1 base and the J segment 5 bases; nucleotides outside the gene matches: 8.

V usage is TRBV5-1 and J usage is TRBJ2-3, with 8 positions matching TRBD1. V shed 5 bases and J 4 bases; nucleotides not matched to a gene: 9. The CDR3 has 15 residues. The germline CDR1 and CDR2 sequences are SGHRS and YFSETQ. The CDR3 region has the DNA TGCGCCAGCAGTCTCCAGACAGGGGTTTCAGATACGCAGTATTTT. Its protein product is CASSLQTGVSDTQYF.

This chain links TRBV5-1 with TRBJ2-1; 7 bases map to TRBD1. V gave up 4 bases and J gave up 5 bases; unmatched junction bases: 12. The V gene's germline CDR1 is SGHRS and CDR2 YFSETQ. CDR3 length: 16 residues. CDR3 coding DNA: TGCGCCAGCAGCGTTGACAGGGTTGTGGTGAACAATGAGCAGTTCTTC. Translated, it gives CASSVDRVVVNNEQFF. Supplemented by reference TRBV5-1 and TRBJ2-1, the full variable domain reads KAGVTQTPRYLIKTRGQQVTLSCSPISGHRSVSWYQQTPGQGLQFLFEYFSETQRNKGNFPGRFSGRQFSNSRSEMNVSTLELGDSALYLCASSVDRVVVNNEQFFGPGTRLTVL.

This clone was seen a single time. V gene TRBV7-9 combines with J gene TRBJ1-1, with D maybe TRBD1 (5 bases). The CDR3 is 14 residues long. Trimming took 5 bases from V and 1 from J, leaving 11 bases between them. Germline loops: CDR1 SEHNR, CDR2 FQNEAQ (reference sequence). CDR3 nucleotides: TGTGCCAGCAGCCTACAGGTCCCGAACACTGAAGCTTTCTTT. Residues: CASSLQVPNTEAFF.

The V gene is TRBV11-3, the J gene TRBJ1-3; tentative D call: TRBD1 (5 bases). Per germline, CDR1 SGHNT and CDR2 YENEEA. CDR3 length: 13 amino acids. The V end lost 5 bases, the J end lost 2 bases, and 7 bases lay between the germline ends. DNA of the CDR3: TGTGCCAGCAGCCCAGGGCCTGGAAACACCATATATTTT. Translation: CASSPGPGNTIYF.